This T cell receptor beta chain stems from a study of cytomegalovirus exposure and HLA in healthy donors. Study results and limitations: 87-base-pair reads could not separate some V segments, including TRBV6-2 and TRBV6-3. Roughly uniform sequencing depth across donors was assumed, possibly incorrectly. One variant, a missense change in DCLRE1C, was linked in a later analysis to TCR beta V- and J-gene trimming.

The PCR made use of 60 Vbeta and 13 Jbeta primers. Some clones are missing from TCRdb's copy, which holds only in-frame ones; the method was immunoSEQ multiplex PCR. The sample carries around 150,000 clones, about 78% recorded once. This clone appeared a few times. Antigen unknown. The CDR3 runs to 14 residues. CDR1 and CDR2 from the germline V gene are SNHLY and FYNNEI. The ends lost 1 base at V and 13 bases at J; junction bases unmatched: 12. V usage is TRBV2 and J usage is TRBJ2-7, with TRBD1 identical over 8 bases. Sequenced input: PBMCs. The receptor was derived from a man aged 50 to 60 in good health and CMV-seropositive. CDR3 residues: CASSEGRQGAGLYF. CDR3 nucleotides: TGTGCCAGCAGTGAAGGCCGTCAGGGGGCGGGGTTATACTTC.